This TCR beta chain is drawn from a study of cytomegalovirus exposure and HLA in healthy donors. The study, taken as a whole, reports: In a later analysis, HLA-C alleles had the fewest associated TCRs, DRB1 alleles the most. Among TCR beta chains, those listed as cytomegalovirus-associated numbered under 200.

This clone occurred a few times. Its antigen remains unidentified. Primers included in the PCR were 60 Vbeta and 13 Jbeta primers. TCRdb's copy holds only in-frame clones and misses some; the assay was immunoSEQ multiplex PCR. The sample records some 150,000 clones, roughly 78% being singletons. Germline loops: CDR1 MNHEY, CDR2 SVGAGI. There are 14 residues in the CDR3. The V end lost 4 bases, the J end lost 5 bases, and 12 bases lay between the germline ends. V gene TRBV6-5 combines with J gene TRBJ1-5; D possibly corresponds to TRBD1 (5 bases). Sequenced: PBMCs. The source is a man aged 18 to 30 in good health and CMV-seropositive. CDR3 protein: CASSSLGGDQPQHF. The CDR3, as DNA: TGTGCCAGCAGTTCCCTGGGGGGGGATCAGCCCCAGCATTTT.